This TCR beta chain stems from a study of blood T cells in healthy people across ages. Findings and limits, study-wide: Unsorted PBMCs blocked a conclusive comparison of naive and antigen-experienced cells. Across the age range, TCR beta diversity per million T cells fell in a roughly linear way. Researchers judged that diversity estimates from one million T cells fell short of true values.

The CDR3 contains 14 residues. V was clipped by 4 bases and J by 0 bases, with 7 bases between them. CDR1 is MNHEY, CDR2 SVGAGI, per germline. As for this clonotype: The antigen remains undetermined.

A sample-barcoded 5' primer and a J-beta primer mix were used in a second PCR of about 7 to 11 cycles. No fewer than 2.5 million CDR3-containing paired-end reads came from each sample. TCRdb passed the 5' RACE reads through MiXCR, listing each CDR3 protein once. The data hold 890,000 or so distinct CDR3 sequences, with approximately 67% observed a single time. J is TRBJ2-4 and V is TRBV6-5; D perhaps matches TRBD2 (5 bases). The TCR comes from a man in his thirties or forties in good health. The sequenced material came from blood. CDR3 bases: TGTGCCAGCAGTTCCGGGATAGCCAAAAACATTCAGTACTTC. Its protein is CASSSGIAKNIQYF.